The T cell receptor beta chain under discussion was sequenced for a study of blood T cell repertoires in COVID-19. Recruitment covered under 25 US areas and drew participants whose ages spanned roughly 18 to 95 years. The method was immunoSEQ multiplex PCR; TCRdb's version includes in-frame clones alone and lacks a portion of them. The profile shows around 150,000 clones, over 75% of them singletons. The sample holds one count of this clone. The germline CDR1 and CDR2 sequences are SQVTM and ANQGSEA. The V gene lost 2 bases and the J gene lost 12 bases, with 10 bases spanning the gap. The length of the CDR3 is 11 residues.

The clonotype comes from a man aged 50-59 years who had recovered from COVID-19. The chain employs TRBV29-1 and TRBJ1-4; D not resolved. Sequenced: PBMCs or T cells enriched from blood (not recorded which). This CDR3 reads CSVEREPQLFF. The CDR3 DNA sequence: TGCAGCGTTGAAAGGGAGCCCCAACTGTTTTTT. Together with reference TRBV29-1 and TRBJ1-4, the CDR3 gives the full variable domain: SAVISQKPSRDICQRGTSLTIQCQVDSQVTMMFWYRQQPGQSLTLIATANQGSEATYESGFVIDKFPISRPNLTFSTLTVSNMSPEDSSIYLCSVEREPQLFFGSGTQLSVL.